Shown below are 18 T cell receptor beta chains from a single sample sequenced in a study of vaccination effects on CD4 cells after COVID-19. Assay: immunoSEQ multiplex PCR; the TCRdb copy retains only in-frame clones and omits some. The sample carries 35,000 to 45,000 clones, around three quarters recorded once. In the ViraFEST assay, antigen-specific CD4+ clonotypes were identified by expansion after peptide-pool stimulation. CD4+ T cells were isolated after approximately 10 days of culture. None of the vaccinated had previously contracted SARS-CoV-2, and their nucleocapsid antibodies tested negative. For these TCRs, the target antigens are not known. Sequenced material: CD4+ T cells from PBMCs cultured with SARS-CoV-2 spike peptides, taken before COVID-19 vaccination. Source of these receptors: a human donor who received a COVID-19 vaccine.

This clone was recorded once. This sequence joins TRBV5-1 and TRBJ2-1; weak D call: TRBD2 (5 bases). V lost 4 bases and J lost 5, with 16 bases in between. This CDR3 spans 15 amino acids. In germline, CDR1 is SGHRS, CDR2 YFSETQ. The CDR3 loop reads CASSQLWLADNEQFF. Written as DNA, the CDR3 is TGCGCCAGCAGCCAGCTCTGGCTAGCAGACAATGAGCAGTTCTTC.

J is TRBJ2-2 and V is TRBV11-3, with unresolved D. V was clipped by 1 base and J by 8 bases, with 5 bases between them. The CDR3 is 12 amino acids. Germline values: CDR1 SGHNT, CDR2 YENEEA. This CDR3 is CASSLGPGELFF. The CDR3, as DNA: TGTGCCAGCAGCTTAGGTCCAGGGGAGCTGTTTTTT. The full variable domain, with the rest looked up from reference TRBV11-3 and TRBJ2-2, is EAGVVQSPRYKIIEKKQPVAFWCNPISGHNTLYWYLQNLGQGPELLIRYENEEAVDDSQLPKDRFSAERLKGVDSTLKIQPAELGDSAVYLCASSLGPGELFFGEGSRLTVL.

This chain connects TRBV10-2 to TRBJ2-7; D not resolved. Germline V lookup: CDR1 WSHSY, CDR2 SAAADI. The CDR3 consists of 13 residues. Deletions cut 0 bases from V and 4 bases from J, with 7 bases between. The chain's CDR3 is CASSESGTYEQYV. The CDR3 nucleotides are TGCGCCAGCAGTGAGTCGGGAACTTACGAGCAGTACGTC.

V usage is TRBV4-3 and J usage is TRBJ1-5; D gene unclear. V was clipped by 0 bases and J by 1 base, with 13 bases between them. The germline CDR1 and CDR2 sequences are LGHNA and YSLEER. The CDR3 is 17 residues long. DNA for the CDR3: TGCGCCAGCAGCCAAGAAGTAGGAAGGAGCAGCAATCAGCCCCAGCATTTT. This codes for CASSQEVGRSSNQPQHF.

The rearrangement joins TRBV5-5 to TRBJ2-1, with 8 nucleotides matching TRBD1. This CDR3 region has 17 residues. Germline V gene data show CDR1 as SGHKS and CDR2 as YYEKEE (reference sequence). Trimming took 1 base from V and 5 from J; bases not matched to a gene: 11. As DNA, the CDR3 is TGTGCCAGCAGCTTGACCGGACAGGACAGGGCTCACAATGAGCAGTTCTTC. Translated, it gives CASSLTGQDRAHNEQFF. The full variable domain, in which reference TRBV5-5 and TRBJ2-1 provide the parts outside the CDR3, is DAGVTQSPTHLIKTRGQQVTLRCSPISGHKSVSWYQQVLGQGPQFIFQYYEKEERGRGNFPDRFSARQFPNYSSELNVNALLLGDSALYLCASSLTGQDRAHNEQFFGPGTRLTVL.

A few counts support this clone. The CDR3 DNA follows: TGTGCCAGCATCGGATTTTTCAGGGGGCGGAATGGAGTGGACACTGAAGCTTTCTTT. Translating gives CASIGFFRGRNGVDTEAFF. The chain uses TRBV28 and TRBJ1-1; TRBD1 matches 8 bases. The CDR3 runs 19 residues. The ends lost 7 bases at V and 3 bases at J; junction bases unmatched: 22. CDR1 and CDR2 from the germline V gene are MDHEN and SYDVKM.

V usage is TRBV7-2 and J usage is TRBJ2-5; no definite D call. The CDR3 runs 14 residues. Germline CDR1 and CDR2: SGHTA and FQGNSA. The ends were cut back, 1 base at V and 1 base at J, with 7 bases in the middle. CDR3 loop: CASSLGGFQETQYF. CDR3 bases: TGTGCCAGCAGCTTAGGAGGTTTCCAAGAGACCCAGTACTTC.

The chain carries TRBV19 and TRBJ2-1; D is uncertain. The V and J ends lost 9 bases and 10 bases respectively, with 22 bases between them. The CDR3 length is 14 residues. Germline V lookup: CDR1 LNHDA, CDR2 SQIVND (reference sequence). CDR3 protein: CASKRHTPLGEQFF. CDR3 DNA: TGTGCCAGCAAGAGACATACACCGTTGGGAGAGCAGTTCTTC.

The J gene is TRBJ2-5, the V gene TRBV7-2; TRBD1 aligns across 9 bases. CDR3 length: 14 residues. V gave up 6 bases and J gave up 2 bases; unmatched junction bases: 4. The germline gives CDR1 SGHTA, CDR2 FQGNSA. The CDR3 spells CASSQDRGQETQYF. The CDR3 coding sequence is TGTGCCAGCAGTCAGGACAGGGGACAAGAGACCCAGTACTTC. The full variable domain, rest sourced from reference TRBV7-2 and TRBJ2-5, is GAGVSQSPSNKVTEKGKDVELRCDPISGHTALYWYRQSLGQGLEFLIYFQGNSAPDKSGLPSDRFSAERTGGSVSTLTIQRTQQEDSAVYLCASSQDRGQETQYFGPGTRLLVL.

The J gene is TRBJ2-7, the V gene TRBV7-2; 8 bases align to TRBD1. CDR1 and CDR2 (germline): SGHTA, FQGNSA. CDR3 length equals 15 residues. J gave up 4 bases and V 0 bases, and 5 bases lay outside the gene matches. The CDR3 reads CASSLAGTGDYEQYV. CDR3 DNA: TGTGCCAGCAGCTTAGCTGGGACAGGCGATTACGAGCAGTACGTC.

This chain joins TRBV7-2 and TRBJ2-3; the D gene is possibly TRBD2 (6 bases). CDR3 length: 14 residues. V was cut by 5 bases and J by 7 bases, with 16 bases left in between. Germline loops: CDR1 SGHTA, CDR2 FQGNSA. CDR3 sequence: CASSQSSSAHTQYF. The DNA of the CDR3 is TGTGCCAGCAGCCAATCCTCTAGCGCACATACGCAGTATTTT.

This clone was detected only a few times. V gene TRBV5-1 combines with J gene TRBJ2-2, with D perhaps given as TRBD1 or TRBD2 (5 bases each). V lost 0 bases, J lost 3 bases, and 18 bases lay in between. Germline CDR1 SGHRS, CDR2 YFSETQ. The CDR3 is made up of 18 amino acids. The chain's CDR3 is CASSLERTIRVDTGELFF. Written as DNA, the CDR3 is TGCGCCAGCAGCTTGGAGCGGACAATCAGGGTCGACACCGGGGAGCTGTTTTTT.

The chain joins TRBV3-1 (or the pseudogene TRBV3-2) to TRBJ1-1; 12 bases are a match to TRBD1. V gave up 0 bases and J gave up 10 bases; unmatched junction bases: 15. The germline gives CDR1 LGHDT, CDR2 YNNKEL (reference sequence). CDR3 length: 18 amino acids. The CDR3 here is CASSQECGGQGAREGAFF. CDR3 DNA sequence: TGTGCCAGCAGCCAAGAATGCGGGGGACAGGGGGCGAGGGAAGGAGCTTTCTTT.

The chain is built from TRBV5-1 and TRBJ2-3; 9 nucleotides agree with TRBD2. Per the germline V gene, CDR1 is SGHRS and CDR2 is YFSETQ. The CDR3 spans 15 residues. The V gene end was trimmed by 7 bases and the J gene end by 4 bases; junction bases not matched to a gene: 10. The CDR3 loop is CASAAGGGLPDTQYF. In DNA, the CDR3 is TGCGCCAGCGCGGCGGGGGGGGGCCTCCCAGATACGCAGTATTTT.

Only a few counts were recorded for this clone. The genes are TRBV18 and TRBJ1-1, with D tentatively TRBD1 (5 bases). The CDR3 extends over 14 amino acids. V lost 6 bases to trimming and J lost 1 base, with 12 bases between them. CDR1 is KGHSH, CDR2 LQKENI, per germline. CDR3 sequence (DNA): TGTGCCAGCTCGCCGGGACCGGCGAACACTGAAGCTTTCTTT. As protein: CASSPGPANTEAFF.

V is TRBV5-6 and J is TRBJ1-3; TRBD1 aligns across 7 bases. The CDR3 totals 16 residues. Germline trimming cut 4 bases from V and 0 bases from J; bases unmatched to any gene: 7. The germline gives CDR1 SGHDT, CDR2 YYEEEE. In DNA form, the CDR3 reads TGTGCCAGCAGCCCCTCGAGGGGGCGCTCTGGAAACACCATATATTTT. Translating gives CASSPSRGRSGNTIYF.

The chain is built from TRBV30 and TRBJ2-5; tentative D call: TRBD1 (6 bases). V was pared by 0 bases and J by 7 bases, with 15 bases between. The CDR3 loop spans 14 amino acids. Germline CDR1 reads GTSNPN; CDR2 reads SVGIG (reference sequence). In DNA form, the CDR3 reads TGTGCCTGGAGTGTACATGGGGGCCGGGGGACCCAGTACTTC. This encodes CAWSVHGGRGTQYF.

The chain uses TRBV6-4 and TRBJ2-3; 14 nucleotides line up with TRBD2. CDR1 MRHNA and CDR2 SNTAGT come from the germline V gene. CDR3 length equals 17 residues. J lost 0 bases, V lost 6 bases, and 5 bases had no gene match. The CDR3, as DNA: TGTGCCAGCAGAAGACTAGCGGGGGGGCCTAGCACAGATACGCAGTATTTT. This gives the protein CASRRLAGGPSTDTQYF.